This T cell receptor beta chain originates from a study of graft-versus-host responses after intestinal transplantation. CDR1 and CDR2 from the germline V gene are SGHRS and YFSETQ. The V end lost 5 bases, the J end lost 1 base, and 11 bases lay between the germline ends. The CDR3 is 14 amino acids. The protocol was immunoSEQ multiplex PCR, while the TCRdb copy is restricted to in-frame clones and leaves out a portion. The repertoire holds about 86,000 clones, about 87% seen once, with around 0.3% in the top ten. Turning to this clone: Antigen: not known.

The chain is built from TRBV5-1 and TRBJ2-3; D call uncertain. The sequences come from unstimulated CD4+ T cells sorted from spleen or lymph node cells, collected before transplant. This sequence originates from a human donor who was the organ donor for an intestinal transplant. CDR3 region: CASRPNAGTDTQYF. DNA for the CDR3: TGCGCCAGCAGGCCGAACGCGGGCACAGATACGCAGTATTTT.